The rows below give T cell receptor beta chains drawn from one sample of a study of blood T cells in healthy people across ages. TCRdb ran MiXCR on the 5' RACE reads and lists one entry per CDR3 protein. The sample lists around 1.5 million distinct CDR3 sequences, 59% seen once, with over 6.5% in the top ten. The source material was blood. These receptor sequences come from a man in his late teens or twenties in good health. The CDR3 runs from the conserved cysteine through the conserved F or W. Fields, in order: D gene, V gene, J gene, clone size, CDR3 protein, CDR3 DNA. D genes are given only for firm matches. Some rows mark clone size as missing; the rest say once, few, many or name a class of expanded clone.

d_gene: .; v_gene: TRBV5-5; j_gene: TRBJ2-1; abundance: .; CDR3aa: CASSLGQVPFF; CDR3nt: TGTGCCAGCAGCTTAGGGCAGGTTCCGTTCTTC
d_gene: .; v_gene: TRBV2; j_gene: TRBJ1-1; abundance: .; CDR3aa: CASSVPQRGEAFF; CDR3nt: TGTGCCAGCAGTGTACCCCAAAGGGGGGAAGCTTTCTTT
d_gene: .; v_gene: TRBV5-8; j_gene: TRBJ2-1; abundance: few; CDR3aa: CASSTSWANEQFF; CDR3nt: TGTGCCAGCAGCACTTCCTGGGCGAATGAGCAGTTCTTC
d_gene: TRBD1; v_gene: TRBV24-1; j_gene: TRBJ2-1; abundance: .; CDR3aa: CATSDLQGGDRAYNEQFF; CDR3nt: TGTGCCACCAGTGATTTGCAGGGGGGGGACAGGGCCTACAATGAGCAGTTCTTC
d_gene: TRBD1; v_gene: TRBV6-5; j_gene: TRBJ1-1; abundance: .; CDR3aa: CASSYSEGAAEAFF; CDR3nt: TGTGCCAGCAGTTACTCGGAGGGGGCCGCGGAAGCTTTCTTT
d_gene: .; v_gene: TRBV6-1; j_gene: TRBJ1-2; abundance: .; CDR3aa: CASRPLSLRVLNYGYTF; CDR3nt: TGTGCCAGCAGGCCTCTTAGTCTCAGGGTCCTAAACTATGGCTACACCTTC
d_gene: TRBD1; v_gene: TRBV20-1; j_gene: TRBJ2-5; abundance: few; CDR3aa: CSARRRQGLQTQYF; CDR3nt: TGCAGTGCTAGAAGGCGACAGGGTCTACAGACCCAGTACTTC
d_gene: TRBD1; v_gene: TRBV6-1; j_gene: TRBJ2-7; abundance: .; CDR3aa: CASSDVGTAYEQYF; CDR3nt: TGTGCCAGCAGTGATGTGGGGACAGCCTACGAGCAGTACTTC
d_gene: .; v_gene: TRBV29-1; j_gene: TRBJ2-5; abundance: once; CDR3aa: CSVDFVYNEQYF; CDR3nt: TGCAGCGTTGACTTCGTCTACAATGAGCAGTACTTC
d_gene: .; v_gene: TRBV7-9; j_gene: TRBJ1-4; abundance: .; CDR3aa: CASSLSLDLEKLFF; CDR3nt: TGTGCCAGCAGCTTATCATTGGACCTCGAAAAACTGTTTTTT
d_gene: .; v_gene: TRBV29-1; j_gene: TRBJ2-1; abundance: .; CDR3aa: CSVEAPTREQFF; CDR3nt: TGCAGCGTTGAAGCCCCAACCCGTGAGCAGTTCTTC
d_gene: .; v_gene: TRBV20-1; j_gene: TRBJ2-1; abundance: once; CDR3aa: CSASGTGAGDEQFF; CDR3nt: TGCAGTGCTAGTGGGACGGGAGCAGGCGATGAGCAGTTCTTC
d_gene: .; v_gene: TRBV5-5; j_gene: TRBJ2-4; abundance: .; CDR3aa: CASSLSNLLPRNIQYF; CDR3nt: TGTGCCAGCAGCTTGTCAAATCTCCTACCGCGAAACATTCAGTACTTC
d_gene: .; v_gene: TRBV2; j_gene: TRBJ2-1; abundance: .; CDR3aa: CASRPSWYNEQFF; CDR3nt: TGTGCCAGCAGACCATCTTGGTACAATGAGCAGTTCTTC
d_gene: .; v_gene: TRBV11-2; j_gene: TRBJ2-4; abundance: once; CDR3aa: CASNPLDSLSQYF; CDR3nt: TGTGCCAGCAACCCGCTGGACAGCCTATCCCAGTACTTC
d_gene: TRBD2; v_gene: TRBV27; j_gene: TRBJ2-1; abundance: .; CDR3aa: CATTAGGPINEQFF; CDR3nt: TGTGCCACCACAGCGGGAGGGCCCATCAATGAGCAGTTCTTC
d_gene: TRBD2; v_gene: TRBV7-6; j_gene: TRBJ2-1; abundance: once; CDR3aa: CASSLASGSQNEQFF; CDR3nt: TGTGCCAGCAGCTTAGCCAGCGGGAGCCAGAATGAGCAGTTCTTC
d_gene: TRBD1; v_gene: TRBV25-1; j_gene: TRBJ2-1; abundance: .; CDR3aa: CVSSPPSGTGSNNEQFF; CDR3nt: TGTGTCAGCAGCCCTCCATCCGGGACAGGGAGCAACAATGAGCAGTTCTTC
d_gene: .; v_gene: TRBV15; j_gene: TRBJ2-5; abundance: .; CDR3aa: CATSRGPSSDFQETQYF; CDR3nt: TGTGCCACCAGCAGAGGGCCGTCGTCTGATTTCCAAGAGACCCAGTACTTC
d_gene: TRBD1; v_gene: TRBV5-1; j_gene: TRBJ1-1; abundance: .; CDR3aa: CASSYTGTGRFTEAFF; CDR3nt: TGCGCCAGCAGCTATACAGGGACAGGGAGGTTCACTGAAGCTTTCTTT
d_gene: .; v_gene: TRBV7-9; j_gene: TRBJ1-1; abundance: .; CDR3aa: CASSLPSGSLNTEAFF; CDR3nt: TGTGCCAGCAGCCTACCCTCGGGATCTCTGAACACTGAAGCTTTCTTT
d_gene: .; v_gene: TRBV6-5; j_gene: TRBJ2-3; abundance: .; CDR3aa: CASSYFGGWGDTQYF; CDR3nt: TGTGCCAGCAGTTACTTCGGAGGGTGGGGAGATACGCAGTATTTT
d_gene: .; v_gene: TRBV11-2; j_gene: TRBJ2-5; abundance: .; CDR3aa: CASSPGLQRTVETQYF; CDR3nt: TGTGCCAGCAGCCCAGGACTACAAAGAACGGTCGAGACCCAGTACTTC
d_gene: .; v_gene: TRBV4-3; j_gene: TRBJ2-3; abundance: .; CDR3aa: CASSQVPWDTQYF; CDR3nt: TGCGCCAGCAGCCAAGTCCCTTGGGATACGCAGTATTTT
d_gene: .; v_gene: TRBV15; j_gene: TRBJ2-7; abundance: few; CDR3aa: CATSTSRQGGYEQYF; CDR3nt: TGTGCCACCAGCACCTCCAGACAGGGAGGGTACGAGCAGTACTTC
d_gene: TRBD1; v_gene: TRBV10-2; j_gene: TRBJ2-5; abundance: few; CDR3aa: CASSLLTTGTGQETQYF; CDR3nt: TGCGCCAGCAGTCTACTTACCACCGGGACAGGTCAAGAGACCCAGTACTTC
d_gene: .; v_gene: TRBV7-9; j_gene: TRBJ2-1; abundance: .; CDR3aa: CASSFSLVGGNEQFF; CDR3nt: TGTGCCAGCAGCTTCTCACTAGTGGGAGGAAATGAGCAGTTCTTC
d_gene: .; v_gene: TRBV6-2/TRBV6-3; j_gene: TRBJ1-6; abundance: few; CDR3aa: CASSYGTSNSPLHF; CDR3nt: TGTGCCAGCAGTTACGGGACAAGCAATTCACCCCTCCACTTT
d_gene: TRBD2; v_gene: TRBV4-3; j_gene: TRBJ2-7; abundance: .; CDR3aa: CASSQVGGGAYEQYF; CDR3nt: TGCGCCAGCAGCCAAGTGGGCGGGGGGGCCTACGAGCAGTACTTC
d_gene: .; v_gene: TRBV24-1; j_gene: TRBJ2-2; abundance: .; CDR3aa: CATSDSGTGELFF; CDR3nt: TGTGCCACCAGTGACTCCGGGACCGGGGAGCTGTTTTTT
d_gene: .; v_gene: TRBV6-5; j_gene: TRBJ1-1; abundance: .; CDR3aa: CAARDNTEAFF; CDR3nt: TGTGCCGCCAGGGATAACACTGAAGCTTTCTTT
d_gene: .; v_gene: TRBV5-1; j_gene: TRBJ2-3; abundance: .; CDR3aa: CARSLEWTTDTQYF; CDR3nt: TGCGCCCGCAGCTTGGAATGGACGACAGATACGCAGTATTTT
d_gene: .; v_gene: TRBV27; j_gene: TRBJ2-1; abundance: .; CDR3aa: CASSLWRGGNNEQFF; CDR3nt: TGTGCCAGCAGTCTATGGCGGGGCGGGAACAATGAGCAGTTCTTC
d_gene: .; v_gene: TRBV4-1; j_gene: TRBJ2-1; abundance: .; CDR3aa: CASSSQGFEQFF; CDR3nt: TGCGCCAGCAGCTCACAGGGCTTTGAGCAGTTCTTC
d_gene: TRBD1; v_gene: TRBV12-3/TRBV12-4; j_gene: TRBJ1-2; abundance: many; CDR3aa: CASSLGTGGGYTF; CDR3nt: TGTGCCAGCAGCTTGGGGACAGGAGGAGGCTACACCTTC
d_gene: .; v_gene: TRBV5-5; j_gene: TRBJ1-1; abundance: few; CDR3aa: CASSPSRVYTEAFF; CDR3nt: TGTGCCAGCAGCCCCAGCCGGGTTTACACTGAAGCTTTCTTT
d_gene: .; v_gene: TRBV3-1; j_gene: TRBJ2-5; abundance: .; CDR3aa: CASSQLDNQETQYF; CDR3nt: TGTGCCAGCAGCCAACTGGATAACCAAGAGACCCAGTACTTC
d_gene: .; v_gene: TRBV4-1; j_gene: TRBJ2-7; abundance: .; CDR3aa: CASSQERKYSYEQYF; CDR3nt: TGCGCCAGCAGCCAAGAAAGGAAGTACTCCTACGAGCAGTACTTC
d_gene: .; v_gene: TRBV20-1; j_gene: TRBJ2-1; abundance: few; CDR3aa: CSARDPKTGLDEQFF; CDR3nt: TGCAGTGCTAGAGATCCTAAGACGGGTCTGGATGAGCAGTTCTTC
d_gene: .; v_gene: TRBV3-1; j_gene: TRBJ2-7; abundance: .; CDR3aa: CASSAEVWTRTYEQYF; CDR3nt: TGTGCCAGCAGCGCCGAGGTATGGACACGGACGTACGAGCAGTACTTC
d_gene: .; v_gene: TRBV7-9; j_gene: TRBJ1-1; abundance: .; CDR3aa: CASSLAVGSGEAFF; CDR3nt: TGTGCCAGCAGCTTAGCGGTTGGTTCAGGTGAAGCTTTCTTT
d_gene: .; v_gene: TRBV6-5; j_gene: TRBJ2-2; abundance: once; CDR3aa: CASSYESGELFF; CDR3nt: TGTGCCAGCAGTTACGAATCCGGGGAGCTGTTTTTT
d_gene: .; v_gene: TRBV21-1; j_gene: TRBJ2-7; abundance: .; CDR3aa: CASQGTGSHEQYF; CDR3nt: TGTGCCAGCCAAGGGACAGGGAGCCACGAGCAGTACTTC
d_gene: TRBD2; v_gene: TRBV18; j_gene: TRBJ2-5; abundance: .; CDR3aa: CASSPSGVKTQYF; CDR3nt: TGTGCCAGCTCACCAAGCGGGGTCAAGACCCAGTACTTC
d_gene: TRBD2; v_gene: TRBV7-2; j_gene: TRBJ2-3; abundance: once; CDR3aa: CASRLTGTSSQYF; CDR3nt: TGTGCCAGCAGACTGACAGGGACTAGCTCGCAGTATTTT
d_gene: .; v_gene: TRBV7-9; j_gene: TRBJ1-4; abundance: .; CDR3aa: CASRDSSAAEKLFF; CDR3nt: TGTGCCAGCAGGGACTCCTCTGCCGCTGAAAAACTGTTTTTT
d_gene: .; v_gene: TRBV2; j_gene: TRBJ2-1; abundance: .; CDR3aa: CASGVWSNEQFF; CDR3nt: TGTGCCAGCGGTGTTTGGAGCAATGAGCAGTTCTTC
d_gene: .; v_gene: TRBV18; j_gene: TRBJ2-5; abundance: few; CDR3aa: CASSPPVEETQYF; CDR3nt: TGTGCCAGCTCACCACCGGTTGAGGAGACCCAGTACTTC
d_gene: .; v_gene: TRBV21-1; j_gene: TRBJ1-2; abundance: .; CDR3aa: CASSKEAKGPGYTF; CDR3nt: TGTGCCAGCAGCAAAGAGGCGAAGGGGCCCGGCTACACCTTC
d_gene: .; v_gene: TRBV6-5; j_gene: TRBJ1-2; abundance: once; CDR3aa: CASSYRGTYTF; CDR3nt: TGTGCCAGCAGTTACCGCGGGACCTACACCTTC
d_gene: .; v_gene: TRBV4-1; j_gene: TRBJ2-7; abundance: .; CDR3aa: CASSRDRDLGYEQYF; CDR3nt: TGCGCCAGCAGCCGAGACCGGGATCTGGGATACGAGCAGTACTTC
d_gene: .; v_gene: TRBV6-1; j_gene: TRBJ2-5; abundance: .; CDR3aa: CASSEALGKGTQYF; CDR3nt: TGTGCCAGCAGTGAAGCGCTTGGGAAAGGGACCCAGTACTTC
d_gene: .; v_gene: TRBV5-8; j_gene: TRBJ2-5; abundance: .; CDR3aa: CASRIGLLREQYF; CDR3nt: TGTGCCAGCAGGATTGGCTTATTACGAGAGCAGTACTTC
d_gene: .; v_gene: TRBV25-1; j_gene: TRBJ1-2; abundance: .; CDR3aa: CASSEIEVRNGYTF; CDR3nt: TGTGCCAGCAGTGAAATTGAGGTCCGCAATGGCTACACCTTC
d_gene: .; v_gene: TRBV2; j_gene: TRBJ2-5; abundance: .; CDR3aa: CASRGAFQETQYF; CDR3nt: TGTGCCAGCCGTGGGGCTTTCCAAGAGACCCAGTACTTC